This TCR beta chain emerged from a study of response to subunit inactivated influenza vaccine. Regarding the study as a whole: After each seasonal influenza vaccination, few new T cells are recruited, the authors suggested.

From the RT-PCR reads, TCRdb called clonotypes with MiXCR, one entry per CDR3 protein. The sample has hundreds of thousands of distinct CDR3 sequences; 10% to 15% are singletons. The CDR3 length is 17 residues. V lost 6 bases, J lost 3 bases, and 13 bases stayed unmatched. Worth noting for this clonotype: The target antigen is unknown.

This TCR was sampled from a man aged 45-65 years who received an inactivated influenza vaccine. Sample: PBMCs from blood, taken on the day of vaccination. The rearrangement links TRBV12-3 or TRBV12-4 to TRBJ2-1, with 8 bases fitting TRBD2. CDR3 region: CASSASSTSGRYNEQFF. The CDR3 nucleotides read TGTGCCAGCAGCGCAAGCTCAACTAGCGGCCGCTACAATGAGCAGTTCTTC.